This T cell receptor (beta chain) stems from a study of cytomegalovirus exposure and HLA in healthy donors. This clone was detected only once. PCR was performed using 60 Vbeta and 13 Jbeta primers. Data came from immunoSEQ multiplex PCR; TCRdb stores just in-frame clones and leaves some out. Of some 63,000 clones in the sample, about 80% are singletons; the top ten hold roughly 3.9%. The V gene's germline CDR1 is MGHDK and CDR2 SYGVNS. The CDR3 has 14 amino acids. V shed 2 bases, J shed 15 bases, and the junction held 7 bases outside the gene matches. The TCR originated in a woman between 40 and 55 years old in good health and CMV-seronegative. Specimen: PBMCs. The rearrangement joins TRBV25-1 to TRBJ1-6; TRBD1 matches at 10 bases. The CDR3 loop reads CASSELGQGGNLHF. As DNA, the CDR3 is TGTGCCAGCAGTGAACTTGGACAGGGGGGCAACCTCCACTTT. Combining the CDR3 with reference TRBV25-1 and TRBJ1-6 gives the whole variable domain EADIYQTPRYLVIGTGKKITLECSQTMGHDKMYWYQQDPGMELHLIHYSYGVNSTEKGDLSSESTVSRIRTEHFPLTLESARPSHTSQYLCASSELGQGGNLHFGNGTRLTVT.